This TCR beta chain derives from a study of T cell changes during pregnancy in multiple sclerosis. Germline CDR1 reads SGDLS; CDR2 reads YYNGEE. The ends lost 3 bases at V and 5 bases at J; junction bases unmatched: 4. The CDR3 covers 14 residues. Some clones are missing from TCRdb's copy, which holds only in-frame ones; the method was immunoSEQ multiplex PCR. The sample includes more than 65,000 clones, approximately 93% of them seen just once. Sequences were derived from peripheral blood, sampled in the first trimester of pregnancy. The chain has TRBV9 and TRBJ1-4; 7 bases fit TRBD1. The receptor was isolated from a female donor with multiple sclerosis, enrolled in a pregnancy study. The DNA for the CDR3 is TGTGCCAGCAGCGAAACAGGGGAAAATGAAAAACTGTTTTTT. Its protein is CASSETGENEKLFF.